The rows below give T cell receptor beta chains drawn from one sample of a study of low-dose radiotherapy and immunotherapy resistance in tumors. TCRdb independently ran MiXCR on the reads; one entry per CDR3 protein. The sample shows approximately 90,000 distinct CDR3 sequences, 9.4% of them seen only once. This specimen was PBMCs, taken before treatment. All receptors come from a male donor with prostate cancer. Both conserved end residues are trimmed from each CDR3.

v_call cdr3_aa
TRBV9 ASSVDARAYNEQF
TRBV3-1 ASSPGHNEQF
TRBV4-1 ASSQRGARENTGELF
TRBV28 ASSPDPVGSTEAF
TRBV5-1 ASSFDSAYNEQF
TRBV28 ASSSPSSGANVLT
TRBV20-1 SAIRDSYEQY
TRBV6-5 ASSSSGGHEQF
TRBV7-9 ASSPRGGADTQY
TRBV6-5 ASSSPTGVSYEQY
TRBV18 ASSPPMRGLAYTEAF
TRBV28 ASSLQGTGSNQPQH
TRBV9 ASSAQVREDEQF
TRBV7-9 ASSLTSGLTDTQY
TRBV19 ASRNAGANQPQH
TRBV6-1 ASSEVRHRRGEKLF
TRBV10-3 AIGREVNTEAF
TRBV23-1 ASSQGGQETQY
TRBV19 ASSPRGTPNTGELF
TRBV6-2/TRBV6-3 ASSYGLAGTYEQY
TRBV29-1 SVEVGGIYGYT
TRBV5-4 ASSNQGSGTQY
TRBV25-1 ASGGDYNSPLH
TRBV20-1 SARQGNYEQY
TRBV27 ASSPPGGQPQH
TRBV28 ASSPLLGREKLF
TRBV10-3 AISDTSGGDYEQY
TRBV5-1 ASSLGTSYDTQY
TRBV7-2 ASSFPGPFSGANVLT
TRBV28 ASSPGTPSTDTQY
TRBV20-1 SAVPIGQPQH
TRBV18 ASSPGLAEVYEQY
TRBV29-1 SVVRRGTGELF
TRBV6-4 ASSDSPYPLRVEY
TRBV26 AAGREHTEAF
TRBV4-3 ASSQDRTSGPYNEQF
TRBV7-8 ASLRDSTDTQY
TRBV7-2 ASSLSPVSSGNTIY
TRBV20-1 SARDVQGRNQPQH
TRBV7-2 ASSLAPAAEQF
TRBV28 ASSLSTNYGYT
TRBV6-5 ASSSGMETQY
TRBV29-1 SVESRTGILWGQY
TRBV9 ASSVGGSGNTGELF
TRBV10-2 ASSDKTRAKY